The 5 T cell receptor beta chains below all came from one sample that was sequenced in a study of T cell responses to AZD1222 COVID-19 vaccine. Produced via immunoSEQ multiplex PCR; TCRdb's table is partial and in-frame only. The sample consists of 80,000 to 100,000 clones, about 83% of them appearing once. The sample in question was peripheral blood, obtained 28 days after the second AZD1222 dose. These receptors all stem from an adult who received the AZD1222 COVID-19 vaccine.

V gene TRBV27 combines with J gene TRBJ2-5, with D possibly matching TRBD1 (5 bases). The length of the CDR3 is 13 residues. Germline lookup yields CDR1 MNHEY and CDR2 SMNVEV (reference sequence). The V end was cut by 0 bases, the J end by 5 bases, with 7 bases between. CDR3 region: CASSLSGAETQYF. As DNA, the CDR3 is TGTGCCAGCAGTTTATCAGGGGCCGAGACCCAGTACTTC.

The CDR3 loop reads CASSPERGVNGEQYF. CDR3 bases: TGTGCCAGCAGTCCCGAACGGGGGGTAAACGGCGAGCAGTACTTC. The chain uses TRBV6-5 and TRBJ2-7, with 7 nucleotides matching TRBD2. The ends lost 5 bases at V and 6 bases at J; junction bases unmatched: 13. Germline CDR1 is MNHEY and CDR2 is SVGAGI. The length of the CDR3 is 15 residues.

The CDR3 DNA reads TGTGCCAGCAGCTTTGGGAGAACCTTCTCTGGAAACACCATATATTTT. Translation gives CASSFGRTFSGNTIYF. This chain joins TRBV7-8 and TRBJ1-3; D not resolved. Germline V lookup: CDR1 SGHVS, CDR2 FQNEAQ. CDR3 size: 16 residues. Trimming took off 3 bases at V and 0 bases at J, with 12 bases between the two ends.

The V gene is TRBV4-2, the J gene TRBJ2-7, with D perhaps matching TRBD1 (6 bases). The CDR3 extends over 15 amino acids. V was shortened by 4 bases and J by 7 bases, with 20 bases between the two germline ends. Germline assignment: CDR1 LGHNA and CDR2 YNFKEQ. In DNA, the CDR3 is TGTGCCAGCAGCCTTCTGAACGGACAGCTGGAAGAGCAGTACTTC. Translating it yields CASSLLNGQLEEQYF.

The chain carries TRBV6-5 and TRBJ1-4; D not resolved. Germline assignment: CDR1 MNHEY and CDR2 SVGAGI. V was trimmed by 5 bases and J by 2 bases, leaving 12 bases between them. CDR3 length equals 15 residues. This CDR3 reads CASSPLRHTNEKLFF. In DNA form, the CDR3 reads TGTGCCAGCAGTCCCCTGAGACATACTAATGAAAAACTGTTTTTT.